This T cell receptor beta chain was observed in a study of T cells in Graves' hyperthyroidism and ophthalmopathy. Findings and caveats of the study: It was a median about seven months before onset that the model predicted ophthalmopathy.

The CDR3 consists of 15 residues. The V end was cut by 5 bases, the J end by 4 bases, with 14 bases between. About this clonotype: Antigen: not known.

In the ophthalmopathy cohort, Clinical Activity Score was at least 3, NOSPECS grade at least 4, and duration under 3 months. Those patients with uncontrolled infection, other autoimmune disease, pregnancy or lactation were excluded. Using RNA transcripts as the source, TCR beta CDR3 regions were amplified. The TCR CDR3 first-round RT-PCR relied on the HTBI primer set. TCRdb itself ran the multiplex PCR reads through MiXCR, one entry per CDR3 protein. The sample has 600,000 to 700,000 distinct CDR3 sequences; about 15% are singletons. This chain connects TRBV12-3 or TRBV12-4 to TRBJ2-2; D unclear. The sample was blood. The sequence came from a woman between 40 and 55 years old with Graves' ophthalmopathy. This chain's CDR3 is CASSPRLSSTGELFF. Written as DNA, the CDR3 is TGTGCCAGCAGTCCCCGACTTAGCAGCACCGGGGAGCTGTTTTTT.